Here is one T cell receptor (beta chain) with its context. The antigen is not known. The sample is drawn from a study of T cells after yellow fever vaccination. For the study at large: Researchers used SMART-Seq v4 Ultra Low Input to prepare fractions that had low cell numbers.

Findings and limits, study-wide: Weaker, the secondary response peaked sooner, at day 5 versus 15. Only a minor proportion of clonotypes was detected across both CD4 and CD8 compartments. Primary-vaccination clones mostly resurfaced post-booster (about 95% CD4, more than 80% CD8).

The CDR3 spans 13 residues. J lost 6 bases, V lost 7 bases, and 9 bases had no gene match. Germline V CDR1 and CDR2: SQVTM, ANQGSEA. TCRdb re-called the 5' RACE reads with MiXCR, one entry per CDR3 protein. This repertoire shows a few hundred thousand distinct CDR3 sequences, 3.5% to 4.5% found once; its top ten account for roughly 24%. The receptor comes from a man younger than 35 who received the YFV17D yellow fever vaccine. The genes are TRBV29-1 and TRBJ1-2; TRBD1 matches 9 bases. The specimen comprised PBMCs, sampled 5 days after the yellow fever booster vaccination. The DNA for the CDR3 is TGCAGCGGTGGACCGGGACAGGGTGATGGCTACACCTTC. Protein: CSGGPGQGDGYTF.